The rows below give T cell receptor beta chains drawn from one sample of a study of control samples from healthy donors and cancer patients. Clones were sequenced by immunoSEQ multiplex PCR, and TCRdb holds only the in-frame ones, with some missing. The table includes 130,000 to 150,000 clones, roughly nine tenths detected once. Sequencing was done on a sample of blood. Receptor source: a man aged 25-45 years in good health. Each CDR3 is given with its conserved first and last residue. D genes are given only for firm matches. Size is stated for part of the rows, as once, few or many counts, or as a class when the clone is expanded.

d_call	v_call	cdr3_length	clone_size	j_call	cdr3_aa	cdr3_nt
TRBD1	TRBV7-6	13	once	TRBJ1-2	CASSPQGVVGYTF	TGTGCCAGCAGCCCCCAGGGGGTGGTCGGCTACACCTTC
NA	TRBV6-2/TRBV6-3	16	NA	TRBJ2-7	CASSYSLGGSSYEQYF	TGTGCCAGCAGTTACTCCCTCGGGGGAAGCTCCTACGAGCAGTACTTC
NA	TRBV6-6	11	NA	TRBJ1-2	CASSSLYGYTF	TGTGCCAGCAGCTCCCTCTATGGCTACACCTTC
TRBD1	TRBV24-1	15	NA	TRBJ2-1	CATSDMDRSYNEQFF	TGTGCCACCAGTGACATGGACAGGTCCTACAATGAGCAGTTCTTC
TRBD1	TRBV29-1	15	NA	TRBJ2-5	CSVTDRGRKGETQYF	TGCAGCGTTACCGACAGGGGGCGCAAAGGGGAGACCCAGTACTTC
NA	TRBV6-2/TRBV6-3	13	once	TRBJ2-7	CASSRPSSYEQYF	TGTGCCAGCAGCCGCCCTAGCTCCTACGAGCAGTACTTC
TRBD1	TRBV11-2	16	NA	TRBJ1-1	CASSPRQGRLNTEAFF	TGTGCCAGCAGCCCCAGACAGGGCCGATTGAACACTGAAGCTTTCTTT
NA	TRBV7-2	13	once	TRBJ1-1	CASSLDPTAEAFF	TGTGCCAGCAGCTTAGACCCGACAGCTGAAGCTTTCTTT
TRBD1	TRBV11-3	19	NA	TRBJ2-3	CASSFSGSYRGLRADTQYF	TGTGCCAGCAGCTTTAGCGGGTCGTACAGGGGGCTTAGGGCAGATACGCAGTATTTT
NA	TRBV12-3/TRBV12-4	12	NA	TRBJ2-7	CASSSTLYEQYF	TGTGCCAGCAGCTCGACACTTTACGAGCAGTACTTC
NA	TRBV10-3	12	NA	TRBJ2-7	CAIGQPGYEQYF	TGTGCCATCGGACAGCCGGGCTACGAGCAGTACTTC
TRBD1	TRBV4-1	14	once	TRBJ1-1	CASSQEPRGGEAFF	TGCGCCAGCAGCCAAGAGCCCAGGGGGGGAGAAGCTTTCTTT
NA	TRBV7-9	17	NA	TRBJ2-2	CASSLYRGEYNTGELFF	TGTGCCAGCAGCTTATATAGGGGCGAATACAACACCGGGGAGCTGTTTTTT
NA	TRBV6-4	16	NA	TRBJ2-3	CASKTQPVLSADTQYF	TGTGCCAGCAAAACGCAGCCGGTCTTAAGTGCAGATACGCAGTATTTT
NA	TRBV3-1/TRBV3-2	15	NA	TRBJ1-4	CASSQDSTGNEKLFF	TGTGCCAGCAGCCAAGATAGCACAGGGAATGAAAAGCTGTTTTTT
NA	TRBV11-3	18	NA	TRBJ2-1	CASSLEGASGPPGDEQFF	TGTGCCAGCAGCTTAGAGGGGGCTAGCGGCCCCCCAGGCGATGAGCAGTTCTTC
NA	TRBV14	16	NA	TRBJ2-2	CASSGSLLANTGELFF	TGTGCCAGCTCCGGCAGCCTCCTCGCGAACACCGGGGAGCTGTTTTTT
NA	TRBV6-5	11	NA	TRBJ1-1	CASSYSSEAFF	TGTGCCAGCAGTTACTCGAGTGAAGCTTTCTTT
NA	TRBV9	12	NA	TRBJ2-1	CASSVDSPEQFF	TGTGCCAGCAGCGTAGACTCACCTGAGCAGTTCTTC
NA	TRBV19	16	NA	TRBJ2-7	CASSRGLGVTSYEQYF	TGTGCCAGTAGTAGGGGTCTGGGGGTGACCTCCTACGAGCAGTACTTC
TRBD2	TRBV7-2	14	NA	TRBJ2-1	CASGTSGRVVEQFF	TGTGCCAGCGGGACTAGCGGGAGGGTTGTTGAGCAGTTCTTC
TRBD1	TRBV6-5	14	NA	TRBJ2-1	CASSPGQKYNEQFF	TGTGCCAGCAGTCCGGGACAGAAGTACAATGAGCAGTTCTTC
NA	TRBV24-1	16	NA	TRBJ1-5	CATSDPKDTSNQPQHF	TGTGCCACCAGTGATCCAAAAGACACAAGCAATCAGCCCCAGCATTTT
NA	TRBV4-3	16	once	TRBJ1-4	CASSQDMGGRGEKLFF	TGCGCCAGCAGCCAAGATATGGGCGGGCGGGGGGAAAAACTGTTTTTT
NA	TRBV9	13	NA	TRBJ1-2	CASSGIDSYGYTF	TGTGCCAGCAGCGGAATAGATTCCTATGGCTACACCTTC
NA	TRBV7-2	12	NA	TRBJ2-3	CASSVSTDTQYF	TGTGCCAGCAGCGTCAGCACAGATACGCAGTATTTT
NA	TRBV29-1	13	NA	TRBJ2-7	CSAWVGESYEQYF	TGCAGCGCTTGGGTGGGCGAATCCTACGAGCAGTACTTC
TRBD2	TRBV7-9	15	NA	TRBJ2-2	CASSFTSGFAGELFF	TGTGCCAGCAGCTTCACTAGCGGGTTTGCCGGGGAGCTGTTTTTT
TRBD2	TRBV19	15	NA	TRBJ2-7	CASSAGLAGFYEQYF	TGTGCCAGTAGTGCCGGACTAGCGGGGTTCTACGAGCAGTACTTC
TRBD2	TRBV4-3	18	NA	TRBJ2-1	CASSQDRVAGGFYNEQFF	TGCGCCAGCAGCCAAGATCGAGTAGCGGGGGGGTTTTACAATGAGCAGTTCTTC
NA	TRBV11-3	13	NA	TRBJ1-5	CASSLGPNQPQHF	TGTGCCAGCAGCTTAGGTCCTAATCAGCCCCAGCATTTT
NA	TRBV11-3	14	once	TRBJ2-7	CASSIRTQPYEQYF	TGTGCCAGCAGCATCCGGACACAACCTTACGAGCAGTACTTC
NA	TRBV6-5	11	NA	TRBJ1-2	CASSFNRGYTF	TGTGCCAGCAGTTTCAACAGGGGCTACACCTTC
TRBD1	TRBV5-1	16	NA	TRBJ1-1	CASSPGTGAMNTEAFF	TGCGCCAGCAGCCCTGGGACAGGGGCAATGAACACTGAAGCTTTCTTT
NA	TRBV29-1	13	NA	TRBJ1-1	CSVVGRRNTEAFF	TGCAGCGTTGTGGGGCGGAGGAACACTGAAGCTTTCTTT
TRBD1	TRBV19	16	NA	TRBJ1-3	CASSADRGIAGNTIYF	TGTGCCAGTAGTGCGGACAGGGGGATAGCTGGAAACACCATATATTTT
NA	TRBV24-1	15	NA	TRBJ2-5	CATSDLQTPQETQYF	TGTGCCACCAGTGATTTACAGACCCCCCAAGAGACCCAGTACTTC
TRBD1	TRBV3-1/TRBV3-2	15	NA	TRBJ1-2	CASSQSGGKIYGYTF	TGTGCCAGCAGCCAATCAGGGGGAAAAATCTATGGCTACACCTTC
NA	TRBV18	13	NA	TRBJ2-1	CASSPMPYNEQFF	TGTGCCAGCTCTCCGATGCCATACAATGAGCAGTTCTTC
NA	TRBV6-5	14	NA	TRBJ2-1	CASSYLGSSNEQFF	TGTGCCAGCAGTTACCTGGGGTCCAGCAATGAGCAGTTCTTC
NA	TRBV7-7	15	NA	TRBJ2-5	CASSLGGTQAETQYF	TGTGCTAGCAGCTTGGGTGGGACTCAGGCAGAGACCCAGTACTTC
NA	TRBV3-1/TRBV3-2	14	NA	TRBJ1-2	CASSQGQVDYGYTF	TGTGCCAGCAGCCAAGGACAGGTTGACTATGGCTACACCTTC
NA	TRBV2	16	NA	TRBJ1-3	CASSGVSPSSGNTIYF	TGTGCCAGCAGTGGTGTCTCTCCGAGCTCTGGAAACACCATATATTTT
NA	TRBV11-1	15	NA	TRBJ2-1	CASSLVDGLYNEQFF	TGTGCCAGCAGCTTAGTCGACGGACTGTACAATGAGCAGTTCTTC